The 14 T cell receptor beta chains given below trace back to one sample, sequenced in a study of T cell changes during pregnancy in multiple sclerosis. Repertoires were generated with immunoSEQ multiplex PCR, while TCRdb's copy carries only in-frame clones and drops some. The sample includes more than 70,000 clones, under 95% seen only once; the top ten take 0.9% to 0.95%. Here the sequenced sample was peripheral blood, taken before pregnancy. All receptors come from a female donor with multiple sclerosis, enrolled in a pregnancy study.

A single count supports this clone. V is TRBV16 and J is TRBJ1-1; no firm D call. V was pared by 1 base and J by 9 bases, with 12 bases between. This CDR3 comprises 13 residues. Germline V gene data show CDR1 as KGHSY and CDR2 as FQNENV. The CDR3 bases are TGTGCCAGCAGCCAATTCGGGAATCCCCAAGCTTTCTTT. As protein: CASSQFGNPQAFF. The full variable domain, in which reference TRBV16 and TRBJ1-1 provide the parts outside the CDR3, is GEEVAQTPKHLVRGEGQKAKLYCAPIKGHSYVFWYQQVLKNEFKFLISFQNENVFDETGMPKERFSAKCLPNSPCSLEIQATKLEDSAVYFCASSQFGNPQAFFGQGTRLTVV.

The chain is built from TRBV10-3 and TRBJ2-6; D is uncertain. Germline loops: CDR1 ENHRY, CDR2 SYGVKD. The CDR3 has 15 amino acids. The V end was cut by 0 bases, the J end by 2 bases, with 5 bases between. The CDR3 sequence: CAISESRAGANVLTF. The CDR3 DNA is TGTGCCATCAGTGAGTCTCGGGCTGGGGCCAACGTCCTGACTTTC.

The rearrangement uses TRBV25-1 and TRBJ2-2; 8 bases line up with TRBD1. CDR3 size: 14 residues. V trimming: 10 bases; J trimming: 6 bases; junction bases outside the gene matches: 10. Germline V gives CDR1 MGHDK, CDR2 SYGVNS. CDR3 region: CATGEQGEAGELFF. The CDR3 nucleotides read TGTGCCACCGGAGAACAGGGGGAGGCCGGGGAGCTGTTTTTT. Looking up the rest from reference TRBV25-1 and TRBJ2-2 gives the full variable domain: EADIYQTPRYLVIGTGKKITLECSQTMGHDKMYWYQQDPGMELHLIHYSYGVNSTEKGDLSSESTVSRIRTEHFPLTLESARPSHTSQYLCATGEQGEAGELFFGEGSRLTVL.

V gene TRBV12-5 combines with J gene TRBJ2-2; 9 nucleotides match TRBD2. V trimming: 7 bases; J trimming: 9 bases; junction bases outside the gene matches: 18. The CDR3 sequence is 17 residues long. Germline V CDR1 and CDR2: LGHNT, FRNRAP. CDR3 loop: CASVGGGAVSYYRELFF. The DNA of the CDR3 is TGTGCTAGTGTCGGCGGGGGGGCGGTTTCCTACTACCGGGAGCTGTTTTTT.

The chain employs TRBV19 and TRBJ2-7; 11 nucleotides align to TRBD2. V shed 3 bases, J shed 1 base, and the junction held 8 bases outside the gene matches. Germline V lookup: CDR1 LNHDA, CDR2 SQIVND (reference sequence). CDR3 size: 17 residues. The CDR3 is CASSIVGTSGGSYEQYF. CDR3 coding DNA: TGTGCCAGTAGTATTGTTGGAACTAGCGGGGGTTCCTACGAGCAGTACTTC.

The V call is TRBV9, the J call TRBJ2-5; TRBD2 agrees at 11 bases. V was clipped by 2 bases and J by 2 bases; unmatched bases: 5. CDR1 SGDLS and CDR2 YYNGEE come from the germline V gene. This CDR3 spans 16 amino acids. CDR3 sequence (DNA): TGTGCCAGCAGCGTTACTAGCGGGGGCCGACAAGAGACCCAGTACTTC. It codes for CASSVTSGGRQETQYF.

As DNA, the CDR3 is TGTGCCTGGGCTCCACCGGACTACCAAAACTACGAGCAGTACTTC. Translation gives CAWAPPDYQNYEQYF. The chain uses TRBV30 and TRBJ2-7, with D perhaps TRBD2 (6 bases). Germline lookup yields CDR1 GTSNPN and CDR2 SVGIG (reference sequence). The germline V and J ends were trimmed by 5 bases and 3 bases, with 20 bases remaining between them. The CDR3 is 15 residues long.

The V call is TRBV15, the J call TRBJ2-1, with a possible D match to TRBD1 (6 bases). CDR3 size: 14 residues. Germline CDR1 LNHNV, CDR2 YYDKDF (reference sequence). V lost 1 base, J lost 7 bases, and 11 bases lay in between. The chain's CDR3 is CATSRVLQGNEQFF. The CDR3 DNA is TGTGCCACCAGCAGAGTATTACAGGGAAATGAGCAGTTCTTC.

The chain's CDR3 is CAWSGGQASTDTQYF. CDR3 DNA: TGTGCCTGGAGCGGGGGACAGGCTAGCACAGATACGCAGTATTTT. The chain links TRBV30 to TRBJ2-3; 8 positions agree with TRBD1. This CDR3 has 15 amino acids. Germline CDR1 GTSNPN, CDR2 SVGIG (reference sequence). The ends lost 3 bases at V and 0 bases at J; junction bases unmatched: 5.

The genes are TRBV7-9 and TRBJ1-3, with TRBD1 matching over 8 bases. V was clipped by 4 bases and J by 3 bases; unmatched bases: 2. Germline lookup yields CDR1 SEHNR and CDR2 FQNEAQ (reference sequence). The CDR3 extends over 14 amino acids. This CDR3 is CASSSGGGGNTIYF. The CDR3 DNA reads TGTGCCAGCAGCTCAGGGGGCGGTGGAAACACCATATATTTT.

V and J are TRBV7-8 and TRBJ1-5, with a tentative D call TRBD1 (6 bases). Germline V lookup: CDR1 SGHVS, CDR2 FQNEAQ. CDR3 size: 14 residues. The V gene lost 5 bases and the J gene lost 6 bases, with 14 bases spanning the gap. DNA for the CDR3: TGTGCCAGCAGCCTATGGGGGCCTCCTCAGCCCCAGCATTTT. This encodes CASSLWGPPQPQHF.

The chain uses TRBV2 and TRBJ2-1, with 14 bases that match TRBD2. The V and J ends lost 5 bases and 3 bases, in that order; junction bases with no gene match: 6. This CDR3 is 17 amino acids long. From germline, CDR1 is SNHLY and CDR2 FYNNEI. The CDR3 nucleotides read TGTGCCAGCAGTTTTTCGGGACTAGCGGGGGTCTACAATGAGCAGTTCTTC. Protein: CASSFSGLAGVYNEQFF.

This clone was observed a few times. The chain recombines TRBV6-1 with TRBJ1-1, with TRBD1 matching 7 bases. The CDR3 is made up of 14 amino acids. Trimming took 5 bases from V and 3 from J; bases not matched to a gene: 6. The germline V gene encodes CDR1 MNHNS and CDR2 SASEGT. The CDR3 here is CASSRQGDHTEAFF. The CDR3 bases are TGTGCCAGCAGTCGTCAGGGGGACCACACTGAAGCTTTCTTT.

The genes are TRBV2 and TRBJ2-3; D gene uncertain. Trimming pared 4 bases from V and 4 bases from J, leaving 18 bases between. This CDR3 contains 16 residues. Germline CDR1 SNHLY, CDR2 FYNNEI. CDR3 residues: CASSVRSTPSADTQYF. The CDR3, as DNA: TGTGCCAGCAGTGTTAGAAGCACACCAAGCGCAGATACGCAGTATTTT.